The 10 T cell receptor beta chains below come from one sample, sequenced in a study of blood T cell repertoires in COVID-19. Sequencing used immunoSEQ multiplex PCR; TCRdb keeps in-frame clones, though not all of them. The sample holds 370,000 or so clones; over 65% are singletons and the top ten take about 1%. What was sequenced was peripheral blood. The receptors derive from a human donor with acute or convalescent COVID-19. The donor label of this sample is uncertain.

The chain links TRBV7-8 to TRBJ2-7; D is perhaps TRBD1 (5 bases). The CDR3 consists of 15 residues. Trimming took off 5 bases at V and 1 base at J, with 15 bases between the two ends. Germline CDR1 is SGHVS and CDR2 is FQNEAQ. In nucleotides, the CDR3 is TGTGCCAGCAGCCCCGAGGCGACAGCTTCCTACGAGCAGTACTTC. Translating gives CASSPEATASYEQYF.

This clone was counted a single time. The rearrangement links TRBV7-8 to TRBJ1-1; 7 bases agree with TRBD1. This CDR3 comprises 15 residues. The V segment lost 5 bases and the J segment 0 bases; nucleotides outside the gene matches: 6. Germline CDR1 reads SGHVS; CDR2 reads FQNEAQ. The chain's CDR3 is CASSLSTGVNTEAFF. CDR3 sequence (DNA): TGTGCCAGCAGCCTTAGCACAGGGGTGAACACTGAAGCTTTCTTT.

This rearrangement joins TRBV29-1 to TRBJ1-2, with D possibly being TRBD1 (6 bases). Germline V gene lookup returns CDR1 SQVTM and CDR2 ANQGSEA. Trimming pared 6 bases from V and 3 bases from J, leaving 14 bases between. The CDR3 has 13 residues. CDR3 region: CSVTQGGDYGYTF. Here the CDR3 DNA reads TGCAGCGTCACACAGGGTGGGGACTATGGCTACACCTTC. The full variable domain, with the rest looked up from reference TRBV29-1 and TRBJ1-2, is SAVISQKPSRDICQRGTSLTIQCQVDSQVTMMFWYRQQPGQSLTLIATANQGSEATYESGFVIDKFPISRPNLTFSTLTVSNMSPEDSSIYLCSVTQGGDYGYTFGSGTRLTVV.

The chain combines TRBV7-2 with TRBJ1-5; TRBD1 aligns across 9 bases. The CDR3 has 16 residues. Germline assignment: CDR1 SGHTA and CDR2 FQGNSA. Germline trimming cut 5 bases from V and 2 bases from J; bases unmatched to any gene: 7. CDR3 coding DNA: TGTGCCAGCAGCACCTTCACAGGGGGCGGCAATCAGCCCCAGCATTTT. Its protein product is CASSTFTGGGNQPQHF.

The rearrangement links TRBV18 to TRBJ1-1; 11 bases fit TRBD1. Germline CDR1 KGHSH, CDR2 LQKENI. The CDR3 is made up of 17 amino acids. Losses at the gene ends were 5 bases for V and 0 bases for J; bases not matched to a gene: 8. The CDR3 here is CASSSRDRGNLNTEAFF. The CDR3 DNA reads TGTGCCAGCTCATCCCGGGACAGGGGGAATTTGAACACTGAAGCTTTCTTT. Full variable domain (missing parts from reference TRBV18 and TRBJ1-1): NAGVMQNPRHLVRRRGQEARLRCSPMKGHSHVYWYRQLPEEGLKFMVYLQKENIIDESGMPKERFSAEFPKEGPSILRIQQVVRGDSAAYFCASSSRDRGNLNTEAFFGQGTRLTVV.

This chain joins TRBV30 and TRBJ2-5; 9 bases match TRBD2. CDR3 size: 17 residues. J was trimmed by 0 bases and V by 4 bases; bases with no gene match: 12. Germline lookup yields CDR1 GTSNPN and CDR2 SVGIG (reference sequence). As DNA, the CDR3 is TGTGCCTGGAAAAAAATCGGGACTAGCAGGTACCAAGAGACCCAGTACTTC. Residues: CAWKKIGTSRYQETQYF.

The chain recombines TRBV19 with TRBJ2-7; the match to TRBD1 covers 10 bases. The junction had 6 bases not matched to a gene; V was cut back by 5 bases and J by 2 bases. Germline V CDR1 and CDR2: LNHDA, SQIVND (reference sequence). The CDR3 covers 15 residues. Written as DNA, the CDR3 is TGTGCCAGTAGTGTCGGACAGGGGGGGACCTACGAGCAGTACTTC. It specifies CASSVGQGGTYEQYF.

The chain links TRBV15 to TRBJ1-5; no definite D call. CDR3 size: 15 residues. The V end was cut by 2 bases, the J end by 4 bases, with 12 bases between. Germline V lookup: CDR1 LNHNV, CDR2 YYDKDF (reference sequence). CDR3 DNA: TGTGCCACCAGCAGACCGCGACGGGATAATCAGCCCCAGCATTTT. It specifies CATSRPRRDNQPQHF.

This chain uses TRBV14 with TRBJ1-2; 7 bases match TRBD1. The CDR3 covers 15 residues. Germline V gives CDR1 SGHDN, CDR2 FVKESK. The junction had 6 bases not matched to a gene; V was cut back by 3 bases and J by 2 bases. The CDR3 spells CASSQQTGPNYGYTF. CDR3 bases: TGTGCCAGCAGCCAGCAGACAGGGCCAAACTATGGCTACACCTTC.

Written as DNA, the CDR3 is TGTGCCAGCCAAGACAGGTCAATGAACACTGAAGCTTTCTTT. This sequence encodes CASQDRSMNTEAFF. The chain carries TRBV2 and TRBJ1-1, with D maybe TRBD1 (6 bases). This CDR3 has 14 amino acids. CDR1 is SNHLY and CDR2 is FYNNEI in the germline V gene. The germline V and J ends were trimmed by 8 bases and 0 bases, with 13 bases remaining between them.